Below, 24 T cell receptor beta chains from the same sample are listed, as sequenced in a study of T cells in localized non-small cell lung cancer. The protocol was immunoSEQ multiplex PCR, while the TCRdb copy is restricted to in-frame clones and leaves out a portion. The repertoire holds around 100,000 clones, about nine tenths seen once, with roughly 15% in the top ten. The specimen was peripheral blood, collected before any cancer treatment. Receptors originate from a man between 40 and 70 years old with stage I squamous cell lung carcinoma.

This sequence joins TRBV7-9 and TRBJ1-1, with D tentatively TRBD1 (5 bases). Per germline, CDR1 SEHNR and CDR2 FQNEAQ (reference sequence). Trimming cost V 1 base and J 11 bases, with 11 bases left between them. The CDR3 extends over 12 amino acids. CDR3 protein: CASSLEGAAAFF. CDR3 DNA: TGTGCCAGCAGCTTAGAAGGGGCGGCTGCTTTCTTT.

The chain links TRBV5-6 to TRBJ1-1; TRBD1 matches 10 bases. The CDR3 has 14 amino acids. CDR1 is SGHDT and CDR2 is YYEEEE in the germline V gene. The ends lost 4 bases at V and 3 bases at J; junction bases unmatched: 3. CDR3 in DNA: TGTGCCAGCAGCCGGACAGGGGGAGACACTGAAGCTTTCTTT. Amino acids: CASSRTGGDTEAFF.

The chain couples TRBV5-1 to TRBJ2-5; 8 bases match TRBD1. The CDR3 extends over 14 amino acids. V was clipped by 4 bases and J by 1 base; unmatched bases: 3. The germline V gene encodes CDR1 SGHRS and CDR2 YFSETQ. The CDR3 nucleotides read TGCGCCAGCAGCGATACAGGGGGCCAAGAGACCCAGTACTTC. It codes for CASSDTGGQETQYF.

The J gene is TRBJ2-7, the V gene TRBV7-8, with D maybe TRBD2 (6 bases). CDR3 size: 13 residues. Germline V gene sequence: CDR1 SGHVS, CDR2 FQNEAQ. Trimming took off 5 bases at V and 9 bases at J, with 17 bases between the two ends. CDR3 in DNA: TGTGCCAGCAGCGGTGGGCCCCCGGGAGTGCAGTACTTC. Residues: CASSGGPPGVQYF. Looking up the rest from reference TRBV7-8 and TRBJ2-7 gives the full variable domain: GAGVSQSPRYKVAKRGQDVALRCDPISGHVSLFWYQQALGQGPEFLTYFQNEAQLDKSGLPSDRFFAERPEGSVSTLKIQRTQQEDSAVYLCASSGGPPGVQYFGPGTRLTVT.

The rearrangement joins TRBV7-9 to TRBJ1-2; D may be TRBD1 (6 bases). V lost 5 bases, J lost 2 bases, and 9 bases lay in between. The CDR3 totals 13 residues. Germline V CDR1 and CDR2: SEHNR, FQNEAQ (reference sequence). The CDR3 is CASSTGNNYGYTF. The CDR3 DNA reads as TGTGCCAGCAGCACAGGGAACAACTATGGCTACACCTTC.

This CDR3 is CASSQNIRGNTIYF. The DNA for the CDR3 is TGTGCCAGCAGCCAAAATATACGCGGAAACACCATATATTTT. The V call is TRBV7-8, the J call TRBJ1-3; the D is unclear. The V end was cut by 5 bases, the J end by 4 bases, with 12 bases between. Germline-derived CDR1 and CDR2 are SGHVS and FQNEAQ. This CDR3 is 14 amino acids long.

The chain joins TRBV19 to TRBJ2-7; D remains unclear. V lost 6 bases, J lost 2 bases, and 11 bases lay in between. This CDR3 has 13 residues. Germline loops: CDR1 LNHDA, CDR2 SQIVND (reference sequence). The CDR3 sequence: CASRGYWTYEQYF. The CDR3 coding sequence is TGTGCCAGTAGGGGGTACTGGACCTACGAGCAGTACTTC.

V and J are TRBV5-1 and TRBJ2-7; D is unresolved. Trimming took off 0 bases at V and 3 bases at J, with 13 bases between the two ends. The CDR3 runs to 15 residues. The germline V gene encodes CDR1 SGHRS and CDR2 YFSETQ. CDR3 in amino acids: CASSLVPSDSYEQYF. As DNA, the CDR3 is TGCGCCAGCAGCTTGGTGCCGTCAGATAGCTACGAGCAGTACTTC.

The CDR3 is CASSEANMDVGYEQYF. In DNA, the CDR3 is TGTGCCAGCAGTGAAGCGAACATGGATGTTGGCTACGAGCAGTACTTC. The J gene is TRBJ2-7, the V gene TRBV6-1; D call uncertain. This CDR3 is 16 amino acids long. Per germline, CDR1 MNHNS and CDR2 SASEGT. V lost 0 bases, J lost 3 bases, and 15 bases lay in between.

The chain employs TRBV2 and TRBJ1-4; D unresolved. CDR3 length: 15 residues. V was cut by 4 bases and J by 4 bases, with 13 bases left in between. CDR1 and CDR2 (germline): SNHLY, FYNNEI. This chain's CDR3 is CASSVQGNLNEKLFF. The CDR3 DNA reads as TGTGCCAGCAGTGTTCAAGGGAACCTTAATGAAAAACTGTTTTTT.

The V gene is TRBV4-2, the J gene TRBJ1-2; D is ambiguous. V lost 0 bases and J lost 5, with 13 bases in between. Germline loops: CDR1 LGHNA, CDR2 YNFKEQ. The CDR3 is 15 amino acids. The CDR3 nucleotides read TGTGCCAGCAGCCAAGATAATAGACCGACTTATGGCTACACCTTC. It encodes CASSQDNRPTYGYTF.

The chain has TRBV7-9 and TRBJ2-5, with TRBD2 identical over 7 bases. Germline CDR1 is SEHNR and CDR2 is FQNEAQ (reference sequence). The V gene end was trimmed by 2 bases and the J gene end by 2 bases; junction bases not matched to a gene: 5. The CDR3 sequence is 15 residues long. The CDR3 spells CASSLLYGGQETQYF. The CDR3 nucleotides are TGTGCCAGCAGCTTACTTTACGGGGGGCAAGAGACCCAGTACTTC.

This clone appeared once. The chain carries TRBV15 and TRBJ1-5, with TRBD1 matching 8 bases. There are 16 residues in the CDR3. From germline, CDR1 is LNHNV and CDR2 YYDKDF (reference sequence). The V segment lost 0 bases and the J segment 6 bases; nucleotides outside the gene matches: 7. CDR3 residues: CATSREPGGLSQPQHF. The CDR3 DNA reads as TGTGCCACCAGCAGAGAGCCAGGGGGCTTAAGTCAGCCCCAGCATTTT.

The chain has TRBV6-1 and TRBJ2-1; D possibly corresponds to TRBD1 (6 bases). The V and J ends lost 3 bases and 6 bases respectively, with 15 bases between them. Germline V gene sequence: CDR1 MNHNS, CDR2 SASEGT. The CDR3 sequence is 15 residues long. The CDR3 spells CASSDRLIRGNEQFF. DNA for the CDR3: TGTGCCAGCAGTGATCGGTTGATCAGGGGCAATGAGCAGTTCTTC.

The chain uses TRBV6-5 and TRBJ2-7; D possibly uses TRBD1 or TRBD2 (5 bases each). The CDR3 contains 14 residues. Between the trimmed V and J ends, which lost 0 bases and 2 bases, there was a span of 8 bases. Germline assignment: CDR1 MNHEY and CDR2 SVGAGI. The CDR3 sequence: CASSYSRGAYEQYF. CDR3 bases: TGTGCCAGCAGTTACTCGAGAGGGGCCTACGAGCAGTACTTC.

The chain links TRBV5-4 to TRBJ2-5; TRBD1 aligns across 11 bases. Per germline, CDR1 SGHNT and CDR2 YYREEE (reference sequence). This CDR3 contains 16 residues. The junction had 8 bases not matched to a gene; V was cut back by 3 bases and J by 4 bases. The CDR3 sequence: CASSSVDRGQGETQYF. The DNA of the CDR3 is TGTGCCAGCAGCTCCGTGGACAGGGGGCAGGGAGAGACCCAGTACTTC.

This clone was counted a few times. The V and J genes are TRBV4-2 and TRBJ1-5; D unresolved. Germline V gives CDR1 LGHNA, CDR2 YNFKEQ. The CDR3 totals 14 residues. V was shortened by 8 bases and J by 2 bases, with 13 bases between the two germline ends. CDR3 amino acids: CASGEQMGNQPQHF. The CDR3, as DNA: TGTGCCAGCGGAGAACAGATGGGCAATCAGCCCCAGCATTTT.

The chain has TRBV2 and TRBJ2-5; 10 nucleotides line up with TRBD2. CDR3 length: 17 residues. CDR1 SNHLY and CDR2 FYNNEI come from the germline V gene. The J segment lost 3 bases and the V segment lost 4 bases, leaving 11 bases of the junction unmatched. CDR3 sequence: CASSGPAGGPGEETQYF. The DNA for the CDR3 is TGTGCCAGCAGTGGCCCAGCGGGGGGGCCCGGGGAAGAGACCCAGTACTTC.

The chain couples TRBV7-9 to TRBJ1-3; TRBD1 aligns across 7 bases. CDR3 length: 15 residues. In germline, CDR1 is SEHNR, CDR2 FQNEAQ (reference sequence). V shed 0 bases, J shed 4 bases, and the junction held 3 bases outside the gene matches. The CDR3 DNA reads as TGTGCCAGCAGCTTAGCACAGGGGACCGGAAACACCATATATTTT. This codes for CASSLAQGTGNTIYF.

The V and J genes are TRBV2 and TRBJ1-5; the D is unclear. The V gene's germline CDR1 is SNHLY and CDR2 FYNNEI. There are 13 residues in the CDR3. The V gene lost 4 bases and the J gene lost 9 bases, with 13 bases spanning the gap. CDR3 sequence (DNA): TGTGCCAGCAGTGGACCCGGCGGAGGGCCCCAGCATTTT. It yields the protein CASSGPGGGPQHF.

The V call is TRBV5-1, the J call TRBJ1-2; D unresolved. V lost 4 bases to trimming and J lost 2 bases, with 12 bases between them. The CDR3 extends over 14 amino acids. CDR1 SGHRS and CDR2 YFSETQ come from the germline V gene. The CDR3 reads CASSEGFQNYGYTF. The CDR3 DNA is TGCGCCAGCAGCGAAGGGTTCCAAAACTATGGCTACACCTTC.

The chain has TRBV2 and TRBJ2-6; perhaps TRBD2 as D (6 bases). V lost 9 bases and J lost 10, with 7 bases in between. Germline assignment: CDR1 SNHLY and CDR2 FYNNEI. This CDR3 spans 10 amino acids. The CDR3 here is CASGGNVLTF. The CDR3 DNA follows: TGTGCCAGTGGGGGGAACGTCCTGACTTTC.

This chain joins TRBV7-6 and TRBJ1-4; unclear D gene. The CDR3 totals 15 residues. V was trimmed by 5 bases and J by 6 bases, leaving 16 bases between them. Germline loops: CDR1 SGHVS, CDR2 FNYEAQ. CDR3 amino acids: CASSPFRDNHEKLFF. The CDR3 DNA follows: TGTGCCAGCAGCCCCTTCCGGGATAACCATGAAAAACTGTTTTTT.

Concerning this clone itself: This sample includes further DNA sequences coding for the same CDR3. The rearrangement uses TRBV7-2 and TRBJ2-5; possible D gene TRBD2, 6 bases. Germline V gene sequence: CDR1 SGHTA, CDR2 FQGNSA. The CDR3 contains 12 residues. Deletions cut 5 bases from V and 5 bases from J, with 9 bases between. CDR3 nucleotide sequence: TGTGCCAGCAGCCTGGCGGGGGAGACCCAGTACTTC. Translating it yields CASSLAGETQYF.